What follows is one TCR beta chain and its context. Its antigen is not known. The assay was immunoSEQ multiplex PCR, and TCRdb's table has in-frame clones only and misses some. The profile shows more than 95,000 clones, about 90% of them singletons. The record originates from a study of graft-versus-host responses after intestinal transplantation. Study-wide points: The authors found GvH clones in recipient marrow, some appearing first in ileum or blood.

Specimen: unstimulated CD4+ T cells sorted from spleen or lymph node cells, collected before intestinal transplant. The TCR was taken from a human donor who received an intestinal transplant.

The CDR3 spells CASSYRGGVQETQYF. The CDR3 DNA is TGTGCCAGCAGTTACAGGGGGGGAGTCCAAGAGACCCAGTACTTC. V is TRBV6-6 and J is TRBJ2-5; D may be TRBD2 (7 bases). Germline V lookup: CDR1 MNHNY, CDR2 SVGAGI (reference sequence). This CDR3 spans 15 amino acids. V shed 2 bases and J shed 1 base, with 11 bases lying between them.